This T cell receptor (beta chain) stems from a study of T cells in Graves' hyperthyroidism and ophthalmopathy. Germline CDR1 is LGHNA and CDR2 is YSLEER. The CDR3 extends over 16 amino acids. V lost 0 bases, J lost 6 bases, and 12 bases lay in between. Overall study results and limits: Researchers found most expanded thyroid clonotypes above 0.001 in blood as well.

Amplification of TCR beta CDR3 regions used RNA as the template. Initially, a first-round RT-PCR of the TCR CDR3 employed the HTBI primer set. TCRdb reprocessed the multiplex PCR reads via MiXCR and lists one record per CDR3 protein. The sample holds approximately 530,000 distinct CDR3 sequences; around 15% are singletons and the top ten take around a sixth. Patients between 18 and 65 years old had hyperthyroidism, newly diagnosed and lasting under 2 months. On the basis of clinical symptoms, serum thyroxine and TRAb, thyroid ultrasound and orbital computed tomography, diagnoses were made. This clonotype occurred many times. Its specificity is not known.

This sequence was found in a woman aged 18 to 35 with Graves' hyperthyroidism. J is TRBJ1-6 and V is TRBV4-3; D is ambiguous. Specimen: blood. The CDR3 region has the DNA TGCGCCAGCAGCCAAGATGTCCGGATCCTTAATTCACCCCTCCACTTT. Its translation: CASSQDVRILNSPLHF.